Listed below are T cell receptor beta chains from one sample, sequenced in a study of T cell repertoires in cytomegalovirus infection. TCRdb processed the reads anew with MiXCR; each CDR3 protein has one entry. There are around 740,000 distinct CDR3 sequences in the sample; 35% to 45% occur only once, and 2.8% lies in the top ten. Sequencing was done on a sample of PBMCs. The receptor source for this set is a human donor in good health (CMV status not recorded). Some clones in this sample may be carry-over from other donors' samples. The CDR3 runs from the conserved cysteine through the conserved F or W. Each record gives: D gene, V gene, J gene, clone size, CDR3 DNA, CDR3 protein. A D gene is named only where the DNA matches it firmly. The size field is filled for only some rows; it gives once, few, many or a size class.

d_call: .; v_call: TRBV7-9; j_call: TRBJ2-3; clone_size: few; cdr3_nt: TGTGCCAGCAAGGGCGGGTTCAACACAGATACGCAGTATTTT; cdr3_aa: CASKGGFNTDTQYF
d_call: .; v_call: TRBV14; j_call: TRBJ2-2; clone_size: .; cdr3_nt: TGTGCCAGCAGCCAAATAATTGCCACCGGGGAGCTGTTTTTT; cdr3_aa: CASSQIIATGELFF
d_call: .; v_call: TRBV6-1; j_call: TRBJ2-5; clone_size: few; cdr3_nt: TGTGCCAGCAGTTCAACTCTCCGAGGGACCCAGTACTTC; cdr3_aa: CASSSTLRGTQYF
d_call: .; v_call: TRBV7-2; j_call: TRBJ1-2; clone_size: few; cdr3_nt: TGTGCCAGCAGCGCCCTGCCAGGGTACGACTATGGCTACACCTTC; cdr3_aa: CASSALPGYDYGYTF
d_call: .; v_call: TRBV9; j_call: TRBJ2-7; clone_size: .; cdr3_nt: TGTGCCAGCAGCGTAGCAGGGGGGGGGTCCTACGAGCAGTACTTC; cdr3_aa: CASSVAGGGSYEQYF
d_call: TRBD1; v_call: TRBV7-9; j_call: TRBJ1-6; clone_size: few; cdr3_nt: TGTGCCAGCAGCAAAGACAGGGATAATTCACCCCTCCACTTT; cdr3_aa: CASSKDRDNSPLHF
d_call: .; v_call: TRBV6-1; j_call: TRBJ1-4; clone_size: .; cdr3_nt: TGTGCCAGCAGTAGAGATCCGGCAACTAATGAAAAACTGTTTTTT; cdr3_aa: CASSRDPATNEKLFF
d_call: TRBD1; v_call: TRBV7-2; j_call: TRBJ2-7; clone_size: .; cdr3_nt: TGTGCCAGCAGACGACAGGGGACCACCGAGCAGTACTTC; cdr3_aa: CASRRQGTTEQYF
d_call: TRBD2; v_call: TRBV5-4; j_call: TRBJ2-1; clone_size: once; cdr3_nt: TGTGCCAGCAGCTCCAGACTAGCGGGAGAGTGGAATGAGCAGTTCTTC; cdr3_aa: CASSSRLAGEWNEQFF
d_call: .; v_call: TRBV7-8; j_call: TRBJ1-5; clone_size: few; cdr3_nt: TGTGCCAGCAGCTTAAACCCAGGGCGGATGCGCAATCAGCCCCAGCATTTT; cdr3_aa: CASSLNPGRMRNQPQHF
d_call: .; v_call: TRBV24-1; j_call: TRBJ2-7; clone_size: .; cdr3_nt: TGTGCCACCAGTGGTGGTAGGGTCCCCTACGAGCAGTACTTC; cdr3_aa: CATSGGRVPYEQYF
d_call: .; v_call: TRBV6-2/TRBV6-3; j_call: TRBJ2-7; clone_size: .; cdr3_nt: TGTGCCAGCAGTGAACTGGAGGCCTACGAGCAGTACTTC; cdr3_aa: CASSELEAYEQYF
d_call: .; v_call: TRBV2; j_call: TRBJ2-7; clone_size: .; cdr3_nt: TGTGCCAGCAGTGACAGGGTATTCTACGAGCAGTACTTC; cdr3_aa: CASSDRVFYEQYF
d_call: .; v_call: TRBV7-9; j_call: TRBJ2-2; clone_size: .; cdr3_nt: TGTGCCAGCAGCTACCACAGGGGAGGTACCGGGGAGCTGTTTTTT; cdr3_aa: CASSYHRGGTGELFF
d_call: TRBD1; v_call: TRBV25-1; j_call: TRBJ1-6; clone_size: few; cdr3_nt: TGTGCCTCACGGGGGACAGGGAACAGTTCACCCCTCCACTTT; cdr3_aa: CASRGTGNSSPLHF
d_call: TRBD1; v_call: TRBV19; j_call: TRBJ1-5; clone_size: .; cdr3_nt: TGTGCCAGTAGTACCGGACAGGGCTATAGCAATCAGCCCCAGCATTTT; cdr3_aa: CASSTGQGYSNQPQHF
d_call: TRBD1; v_call: TRBV27; j_call: TRBJ2-5; clone_size: few; cdr3_nt: TGTGCCAGCAGTCCCTACAGGGGGCAGGAGACCCAGTACTTC; cdr3_aa: CASSPYRGQETQYF
d_call: .; v_call: TRBV28; j_call: TRBJ1-1; clone_size: once; cdr3_nt: TGTGCCAGCAGTTTTCAGCTCCCGGGACACGCAAACACTGAAGCTTTCTTT; cdr3_aa: CASSFQLPGHANTEAFF
d_call: TRBD2; v_call: TRBV12-3/TRBV12-4; j_call: TRBJ2-1; clone_size: .; cdr3_nt: TGTGCCAGCAGTGACTCTTCTCAGCGGGAGGGCCGGCAGTTATTC; cdr3_aa: CASSDSSQREGRQLF
d_call: TRBD1; v_call: TRBV6-2/TRBV6-3; j_call: TRBJ1-5; clone_size: .; cdr3_nt: TGTGCCAGCAGTTACTCGCAGGGGGTTGATCAGCCCCAGCATTTT; cdr3_aa: CASSYSQGVDQPQHF
d_call: .; v_call: TRBV5-1; j_call: TRBJ1-6; clone_size: few; cdr3_nt: TGCGCCAGCAGCTTTCAGGGTGTTCGACCCCTCCACTTT; cdr3_aa: CASSFQGVRPLHF
d_call: .; v_call: TRBV7-2; j_call: TRBJ1-3; clone_size: many; cdr3_nt: TGTGCCAGCAGTCCGGGAGTCTCTGGAAACACCATATATTTT; cdr3_aa: CASSPGVSGNTIYF
d_call: .; v_call: TRBV6-1; j_call: TRBJ1-1; clone_size: few; cdr3_nt: TGTGCCAGCTCCTTCAATGAAGCTTTCTTT; cdr3_aa: CASSFNEAFF
d_call: TRBD1; v_call: TRBV29-1; j_call: TRBJ2-3; clone_size: .; cdr3_nt: TGCAGCGTTGACGGGACAGGGTACACAGATACGCAGTATTTT; cdr3_aa: CSVDGTGYTDTQYF
d_call: .; v_call: TRBV7-2; j_call: TRBJ2-2; clone_size: .; cdr3_nt: TGTGCCAGCAGTCGCTCGGGCACCGGGGAGCTGTTTTTT; cdr3_aa: CASSRSGTGELFF
d_call: .; v_call: TRBV7-2; j_call: TRBJ1-2; clone_size: few; cdr3_nt: TGTGCCAGCAGCGGCAACAGGGATGGCTACACCTTC; cdr3_aa: CASSGNRDGYTF
d_call: .; v_call: TRBV7-8; j_call: TRBJ1-2; clone_size: few; cdr3_nt: TGTGCCAGCAGCTTAGAGGCCAGGGGCGCTAACTATGGCTACACCTTC; cdr3_aa: CASSLEARGANYGYTF
d_call: .; v_call: TRBV7-6; j_call: TRBJ2-2; clone_size: .; cdr3_nt: TGTGCCAGCCGCCGACTCCTGAACACCGGGGAGCTGTTTTTT; cdr3_aa: CASRRLLNTGELFF
d_call: TRBD1; v_call: TRBV20-1; j_call: TRBJ1-2; clone_size: .; cdr3_nt: TGCAGTGCTTTCGGACAGGGGGCTTCATTTAATGGCTACACCTTC; cdr3_aa: CSAFGQGASFNGYTF
d_call: .; v_call: TRBV7-9; j_call: TRBJ2-5; clone_size: .; cdr3_nt: TGTGCCAGCAGCTGGTCCCCCAAACTAGCCCTCGGAGAGACCCAGTACTTC; cdr3_aa: CASSWSPKLALGETQYF
d_call: .; v_call: TRBV5-6; j_call: TRBJ2-1; clone_size: .; cdr3_nt: TGTGCCAGCAGCGACGGTGGGCTCAATGAGCAGTTCTTC; cdr3_aa: CASSDGGLNEQFF
d_call: TRBD1; v_call: TRBV24-1; j_call: TRBJ1-2; clone_size: .; cdr3_nt: TGTGCCACCAGTGACTACCGGGACAGGGGGCGGAACTATGGCTACACCTTC; cdr3_aa: CATSDYRDRGRNYGYTF
d_call: TRBD2; v_call: TRBV6-5; j_call: TRBJ2-1; clone_size: many; cdr3_nt: TGTGCCAGCAGTTACTCGCCACTAGCGGGAATCTACAATGAGCAGTTCTTC; cdr3_aa: CASSYSPLAGIYNEQFF
d_call: .; v_call: TRBV9; j_call: TRBJ1-1; clone_size: .; cdr3_nt: TGTGCCAGCAGCGCTGTTACGGGGGGCTCTGAAGCTTTCTTT; cdr3_aa: CASSAVTGGSEAFF
d_call: TRBD2; v_call: TRBV7-2; j_call: TRBJ2-1; clone_size: .; cdr3_nt: TGTGCCAGCAGCTTAAATGGGGCTAGCGGGGCCTTCTACAATGAGCAGTTCTTC; cdr3_aa: CASSLNGASGAFYNEQFF
d_call: TRBD1; v_call: TRBV12-3/TRBV12-4; j_call: TRBJ1-2; clone_size: .; cdr3_nt: TGTGCCAGCAGTTTCCCCGCAGGGGGCGTCTATGGCTACACCTTC; cdr3_aa: CASSFPAGGVYGYTF
d_call: .; v_call: TRBV27; j_call: TRBJ2-3; clone_size: .; cdr3_nt: TGTGCCAGCAGTTTCAGTCCGCAGTATTTT; cdr3_aa: CASSFSPQYF
d_call: .; v_call: TRBV11-2; j_call: TRBJ2-2; clone_size: many; cdr3_nt: TGTGCCAGCAGAAATAGAGGGAACACCGGGGAGCTGTTTTTT; cdr3_aa: CASRNRGNTGELFF
d_call: TRBD2; v_call: TRBV9; j_call: TRBJ2-3; clone_size: .; cdr3_nt: TGTGCCAGCAGCGTAAAGTGGGGCGGGGGGAGCACAGATACGCAGTATTTT; cdr3_aa: CASSVKWGGGSTDTQYF
d_call: TRBD1; v_call: TRBV29-1; j_call: TRBJ2-2; clone_size: .; cdr3_nt: TGCAGCGGTGGGACAGGAAAGAACACCGGGGAGCTGTTTTTT; cdr3_aa: CSGGTGKNTGELFF
d_call: .; v_call: TRBV12-3/TRBV12-4; j_call: TRBJ1-5; clone_size: .; cdr3_nt: TGTGCCAGCAGTTTAGAGTACAATCAGCCCCAGCATTTT; cdr3_aa: CASSLEYNQPQHF
d_call: .; v_call: TRBV28; j_call: TRBJ1-2; clone_size: .; cdr3_nt: TGTGCCAGCAGTTTATACGCCAGGGTCCCCCCCTATGGCTACACCTTC; cdr3_aa: CASSLYARVPPYGYTF
d_call: .; v_call: TRBV19; j_call: TRBJ2-2; clone_size: .; cdr3_nt: TGTGCCAGTAGTATGGGGGAGGCCGGGGAGCTGTTTTTT; cdr3_aa: CASSMGEAGELFF
d_call: .; v_call: TRBV28; j_call: TRBJ2-1; clone_size: .; cdr3_nt: TGTGCCAGCAGTTCTCCGCGAGGGGGAACGAATGAGCAGTTCTTC; cdr3_aa: CASSSPRGGTNEQFF